A single T cell receptor beta chain is shown here with its context. This record comes from a study of blood T cell repertoires in COVID-19. About the research overall: Collection of acute and convalescent COVID-19 samples took place in the United States, Italy and Spain. The cDNA or gDNA used as material had been derived from T cells, B-cell-depleted T cells, or PBMCs.

Those enrolled in Seattle joined during active infection and were followed longitudinally afterward. Data came from immunoSEQ multiplex PCR; TCRdb stores just in-frame clones and leaves some out. The sample shows under 400,000 clones, approximately 90% of them seen only once. Material for sequencing was peripheral blood. This TCR was recovered from a woman aged 55 to 70 with COVID-19, enrolled during active disease.

DNA for the CDR3: TGTGCCAGTAGTAAGGACAGGGCTCTCCAGCCCCAGCATTTT. Amino acid sequence: CASSKDRALQPQHF. The chain recombines TRBV19 with TRBJ1-5, with 8 bases matching TRBD1. Losses at the gene ends were 4 bases for V and 7 bases for J; bases not matched to a gene: 6. This CDR3 has 14 amino acids. Per germline, CDR1 LNHDA and CDR2 SQIVND (reference sequence).